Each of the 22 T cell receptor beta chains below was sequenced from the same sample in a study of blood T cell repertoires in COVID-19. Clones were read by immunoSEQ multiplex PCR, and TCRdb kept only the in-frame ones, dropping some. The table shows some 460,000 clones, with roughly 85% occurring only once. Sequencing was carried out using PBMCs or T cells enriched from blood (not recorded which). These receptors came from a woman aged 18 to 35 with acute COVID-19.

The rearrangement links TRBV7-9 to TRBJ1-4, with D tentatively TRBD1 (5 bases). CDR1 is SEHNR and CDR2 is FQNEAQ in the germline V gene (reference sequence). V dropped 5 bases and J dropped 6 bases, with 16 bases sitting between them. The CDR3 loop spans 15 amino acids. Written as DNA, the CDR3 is TGTGCCAGCAGCCCCGCCACTCGGGGGGATGAAAAACTGTTTTTT. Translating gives CASSPATRGDEKLFF.

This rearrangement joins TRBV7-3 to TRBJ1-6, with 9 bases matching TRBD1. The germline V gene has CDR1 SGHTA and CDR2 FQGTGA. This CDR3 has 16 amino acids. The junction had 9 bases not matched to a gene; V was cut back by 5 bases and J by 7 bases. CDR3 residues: CASSPSGTGRNSPLHF. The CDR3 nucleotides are TGTGCCAGCAGCCCTAGTGGGACAGGGAGGAATTCACCCCTCCACTTT.

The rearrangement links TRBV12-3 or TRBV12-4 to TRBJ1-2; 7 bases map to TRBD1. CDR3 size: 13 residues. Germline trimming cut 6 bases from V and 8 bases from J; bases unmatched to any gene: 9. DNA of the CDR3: TGTGCCAGCAGCCCGGCACAGGGGAAAGGCTACACCTTC. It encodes CASSPAQGKGYTF.

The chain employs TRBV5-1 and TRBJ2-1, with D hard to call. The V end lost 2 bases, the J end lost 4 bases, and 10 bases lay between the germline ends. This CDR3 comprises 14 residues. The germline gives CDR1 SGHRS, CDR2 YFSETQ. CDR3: CASSLTVQYNEQFF. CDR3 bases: TGCGCCAGCAGCTTAACAGTACAGTACAATGAGCAGTTCTTC.

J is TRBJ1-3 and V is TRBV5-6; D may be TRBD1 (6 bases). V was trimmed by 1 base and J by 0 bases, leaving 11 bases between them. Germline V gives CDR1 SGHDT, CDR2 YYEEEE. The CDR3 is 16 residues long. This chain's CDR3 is CASSLYPGDSGNTIYF. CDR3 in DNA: TGTGCCAGCAGCTTGTATCCAGGGGACTCTGGAAACACCATATATTTT.

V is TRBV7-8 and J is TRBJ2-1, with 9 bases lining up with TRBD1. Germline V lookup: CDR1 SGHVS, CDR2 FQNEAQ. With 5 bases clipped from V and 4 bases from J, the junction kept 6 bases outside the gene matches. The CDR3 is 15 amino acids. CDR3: CASSMGQGTYNEQFF. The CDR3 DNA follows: TGTGCCAGCAGCATGGGACAGGGAACTTACAATGAGCAGTTCTTC.

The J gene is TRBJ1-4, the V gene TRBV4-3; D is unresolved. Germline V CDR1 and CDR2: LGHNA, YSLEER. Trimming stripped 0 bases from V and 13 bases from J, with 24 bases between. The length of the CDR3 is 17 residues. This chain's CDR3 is CASSQEWRTARLVVLFF. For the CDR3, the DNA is TGCGCCAGCAGCCAAGAGTGGAGGACGGCCCGATTAGTCGTACTGTTTTTT.

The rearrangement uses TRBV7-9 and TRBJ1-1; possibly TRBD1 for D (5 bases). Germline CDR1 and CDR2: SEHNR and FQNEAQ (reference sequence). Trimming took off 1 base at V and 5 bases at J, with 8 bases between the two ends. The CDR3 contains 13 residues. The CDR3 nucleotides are TGTGCCAGCAGCTTAGAGGAGGGGACTGAAGCTTTCTTT. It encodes CASSLEEGTEAFF. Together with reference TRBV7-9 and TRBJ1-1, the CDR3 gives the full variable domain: DTGVSQNPRHKITKRGQNVTFRCDPISEHNRLYWYRQTLGQGPEFLTYFQNEAQLEKSRLLSDRFSAERPKGSFSTLEIQRTEQGDSAMYLCASSLEEGTEAFFGQGTRLTVV.

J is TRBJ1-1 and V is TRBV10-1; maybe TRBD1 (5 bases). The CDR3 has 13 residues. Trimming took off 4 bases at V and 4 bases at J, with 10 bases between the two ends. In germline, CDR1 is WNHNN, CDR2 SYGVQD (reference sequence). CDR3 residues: CASSGQTSTEAFF. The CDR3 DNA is TGCGCCAGCAGTGGACAGACGAGCACTGAAGCTTTCTTT.

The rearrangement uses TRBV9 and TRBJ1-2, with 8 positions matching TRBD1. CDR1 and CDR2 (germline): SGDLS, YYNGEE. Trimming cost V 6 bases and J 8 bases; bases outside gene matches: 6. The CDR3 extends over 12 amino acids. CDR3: CASNADREGYTF. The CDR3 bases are TGTGCCAGCAACGCGGACAGGGAAGGCTACACCTTC.

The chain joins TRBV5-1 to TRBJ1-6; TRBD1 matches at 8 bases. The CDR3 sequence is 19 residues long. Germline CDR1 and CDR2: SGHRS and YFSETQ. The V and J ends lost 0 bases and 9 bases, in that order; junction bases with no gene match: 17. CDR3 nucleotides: TGCGCCAGCAGCTTGGCGGCAGGGGGCCTATCCTCTGCTGGTTCACCCCTCCACTTT. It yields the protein CASSLAAGGLSSAGSPLHF. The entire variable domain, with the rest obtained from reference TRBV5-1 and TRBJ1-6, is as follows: KAGVTQTPRYLIKTRGQQVTLSCSPISGHRSVSWYQQTPGQGLQFLFEYFSETQRNKGNFPGRFSGRQFSNSRSEMNVSTLELGDSALYLCASSLAAGGLSSAGSPLHFGNGTRLTVT.

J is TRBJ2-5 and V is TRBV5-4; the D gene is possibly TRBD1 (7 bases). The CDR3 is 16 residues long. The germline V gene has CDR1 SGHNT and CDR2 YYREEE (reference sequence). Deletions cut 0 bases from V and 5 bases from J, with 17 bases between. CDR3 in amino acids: CASSLEPTGRTETQYF. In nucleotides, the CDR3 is TGTGCCAGCAGCTTGGAACCGACAGGGAGGACGGAGACCCAGTACTTC.

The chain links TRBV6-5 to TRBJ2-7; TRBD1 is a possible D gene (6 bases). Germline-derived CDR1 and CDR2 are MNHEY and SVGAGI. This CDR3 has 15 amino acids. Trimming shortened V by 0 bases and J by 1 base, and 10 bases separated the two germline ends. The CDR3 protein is CASSYSPGQSYEQYF. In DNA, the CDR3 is TGTGCCAGCAGTTACTCACCGGGACAATCCTACGAGCAGTACTTC.

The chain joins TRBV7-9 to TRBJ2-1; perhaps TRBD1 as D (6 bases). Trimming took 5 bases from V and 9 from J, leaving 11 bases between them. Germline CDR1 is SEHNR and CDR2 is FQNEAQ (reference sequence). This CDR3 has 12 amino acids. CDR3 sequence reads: CASSTGSGEQFF. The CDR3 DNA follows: TGTGCCAGCAGCACAGGGTCGGGTGAGCAGTTCTTC.

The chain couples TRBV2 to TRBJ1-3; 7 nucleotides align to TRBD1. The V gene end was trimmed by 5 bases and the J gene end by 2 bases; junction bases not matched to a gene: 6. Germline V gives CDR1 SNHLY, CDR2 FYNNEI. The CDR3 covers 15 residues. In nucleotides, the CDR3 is TGTGCCAGCAGTCCTGACAGGGTCCCTGGAAACACCATATATTTT. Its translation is CASSPDRVPGNTIYF.

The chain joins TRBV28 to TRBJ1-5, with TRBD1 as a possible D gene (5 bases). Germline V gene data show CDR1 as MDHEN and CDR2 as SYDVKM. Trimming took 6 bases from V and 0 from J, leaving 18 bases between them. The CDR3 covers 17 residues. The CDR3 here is CASSRVGQGYSNQPQHF. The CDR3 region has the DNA TGTGCCAGCAGCCGCGTTGGCCAGGGATATAGCAATCAGCCCCAGCATTTT.

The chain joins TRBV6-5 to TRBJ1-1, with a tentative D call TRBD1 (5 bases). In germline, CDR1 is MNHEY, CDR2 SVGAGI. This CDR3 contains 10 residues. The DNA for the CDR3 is TGTGCTACGGGGGGCACTGAAGCTTTCTTT. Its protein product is CATGGTEAFF.

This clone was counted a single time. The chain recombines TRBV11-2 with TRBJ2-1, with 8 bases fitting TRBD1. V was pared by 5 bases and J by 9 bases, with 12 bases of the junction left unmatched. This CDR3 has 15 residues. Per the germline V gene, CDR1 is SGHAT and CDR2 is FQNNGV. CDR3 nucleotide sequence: TGTGCCAGCAGCCACGGGACAGGTGGGGGCAGTGAGCAGTTCTTC. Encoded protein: CASSHGTGGGSEQFF.

The CDR3 DNA reads as TGTGCCAGCAGTTTATGGGGACAGGGGTATCAGCCCCAGCATTTT. Translating gives CASSLWGQGYQPQHF. The chain employs TRBV28 and TRBJ1-5, with 10 nucleotides matching TRBD1. CDR1 MDHEN and CDR2 SYDVKM come from the germline V gene. CDR3 size: 15 residues. Unmatched junction bases numbered 1, after V lost 0 bases and J lost 5 bases.

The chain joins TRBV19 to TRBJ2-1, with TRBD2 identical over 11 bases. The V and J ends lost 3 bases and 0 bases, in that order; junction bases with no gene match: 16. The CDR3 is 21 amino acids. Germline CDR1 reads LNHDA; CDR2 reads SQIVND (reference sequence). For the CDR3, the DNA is TGTGCCAGTAGTATTGGCTCGGCTAGCGGGGGGACCTATGACTCCTACAATGAGCAGTTCTTC. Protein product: CASSIGSASGGTYDSYNEQFF.

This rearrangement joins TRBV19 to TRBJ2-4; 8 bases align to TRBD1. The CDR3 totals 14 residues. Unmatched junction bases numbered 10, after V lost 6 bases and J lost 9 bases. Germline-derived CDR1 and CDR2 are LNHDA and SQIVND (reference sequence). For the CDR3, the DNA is TGTGCCAGTAGCACAATAGACAGGGGTAGCATTCAGTACTTC. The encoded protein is CASSTIDRGSIQYF.

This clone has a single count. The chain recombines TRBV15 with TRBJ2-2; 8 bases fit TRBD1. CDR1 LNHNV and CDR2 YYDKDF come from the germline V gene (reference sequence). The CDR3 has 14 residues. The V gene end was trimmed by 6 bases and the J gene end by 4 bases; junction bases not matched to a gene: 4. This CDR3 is CATRGQGVTGELFF. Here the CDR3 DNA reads TGTGCCACCAGAGGACAGGGCGTCACCGGGGAGCTGTTTTTT.